This T cell receptor beta chain appears in the sequencing data of a study of T cells in Graves' hyperthyroidism and ophthalmopathy. A few counts support this clonotype. Its target is not known. Study results and limitations: By a 13 V-J model, ophthalmopathy was set apart from stable hyperthyroidism.

Trimming removed 5 bases from V and 4 bases from J; junction bases left unmatched: 11. CDR3 length: 16 residues. CDR1 is PRHDT, CDR2 FYEKMQ, per germline (reference sequence). There were TCR beta CDR3 regions amplified from RNA transcripts. Carried out on the TCR CDR3, a first-round RT-PCR used the HTBI primer set. TCRdb reprocessed the multiplex PCR reads with MiXCR, giving one entry per CDR3 protein. This table holds a few hundred thousand distinct CDR3 sequences, just under 25% found once. The sequence was obtained from a man in his fifties or sixties with Graves' hyperthyroidism. The V call is TRBV13, the J call TRBJ1-3; 7 bases match TRBD1. The specimen sequenced was blood. This chain's CDR3 is CASSHTGDLSGNTIYF. The CDR3 nucleotides are TGTGCCAGCAGCCACACAGGGGACCTGTCCGGAAACACCATATATTTT.